This T cell receptor (beta chain) was captured in a study of T cells in Graves' hyperthyroidism and ophthalmopathy. This CDR3 spans 14 amino acids. Germline assignment: CDR1 LGHDT and CDR2 YNNKEL (reference sequence). Of note for this clonotype: One end of the junction varies from germline; a read error may be responsible.

From RNA transcripts, TCR beta CDR3 regions were amplified. First-round RT-PCR targeting the TCR CDR3 was performed with the HTBI primer set. TCRdb itself ran the multiplex PCR reads through MiXCR, one entry per CDR3 protein. Of 490,000 or so distinct CDR3 sequences listed, 20% to 25% are singletons. The chain combines TRBV3-1 with TRBJ1-1; D uncertain. This clonotype was sampled from a woman in her 70s with Graves' ophthalmopathy. The material sequenced was blood. CDR3 sequence: CATSPRAVVAEAFF. The CDR3 nucleotides are TGTGCCACCAGCCCCCGGGCCGTGGTGGCTGAAGCTTTCTTT.